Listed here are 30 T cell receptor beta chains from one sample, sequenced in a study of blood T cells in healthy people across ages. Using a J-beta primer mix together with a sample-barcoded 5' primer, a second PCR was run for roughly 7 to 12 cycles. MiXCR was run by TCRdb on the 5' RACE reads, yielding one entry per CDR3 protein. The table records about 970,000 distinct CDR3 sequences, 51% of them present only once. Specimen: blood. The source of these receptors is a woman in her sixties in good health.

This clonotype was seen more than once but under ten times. In DNA, the CDR3 is TGTGCCAGCAGCTTGGTAGAGCACTATGGCTACACCTTC. Translated, it gives CASSLVEHYGYTF. This chain connects TRBV5-5 to TRBJ1-2; no definite D call. Germline V gives CDR1 SGHKS, CDR2 YYEKEE (reference sequence). The germline V and J ends were trimmed by 0 bases and 3 bases, with 6 bases remaining between them. The CDR3 totals 13 residues.

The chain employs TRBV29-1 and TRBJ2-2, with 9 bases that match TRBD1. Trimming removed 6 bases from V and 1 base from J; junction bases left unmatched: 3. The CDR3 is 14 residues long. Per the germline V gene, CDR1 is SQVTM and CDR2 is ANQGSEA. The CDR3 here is CSVMGQGNTGELFF. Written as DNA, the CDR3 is TGCAGCGTGATGGGACAGGGGAACACCGGGGAGCTGTTTTTT.

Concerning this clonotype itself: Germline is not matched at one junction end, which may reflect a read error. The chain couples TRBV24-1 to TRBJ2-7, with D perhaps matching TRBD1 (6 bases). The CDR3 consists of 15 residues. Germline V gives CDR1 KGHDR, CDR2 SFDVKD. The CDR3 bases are TGTGTCACCAGTGACCCACAGGGATTATCGGACGAGCAGTACTTC. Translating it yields CVTSDPQGLSDEQYF.

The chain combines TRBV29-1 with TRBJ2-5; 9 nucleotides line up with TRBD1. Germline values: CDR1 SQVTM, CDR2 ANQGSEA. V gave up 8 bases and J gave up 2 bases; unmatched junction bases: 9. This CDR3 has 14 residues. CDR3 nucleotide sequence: TGCAGCTCCACTCCGGGACAGGGACAAGAGACCCAGTACTTC. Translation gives CSSTPGQGQETQYF. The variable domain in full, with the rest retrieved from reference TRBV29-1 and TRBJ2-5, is SAVISQKPSRDICQRGTSLTIQCQVDSQVTMMFWYRQQPGQSLTLIATANQGSEATYESGFVIDKFPISRPNLTFSTLTVSNMSPEDSSIYLCSSTPGQGQETQYFGPGTRLLVL.

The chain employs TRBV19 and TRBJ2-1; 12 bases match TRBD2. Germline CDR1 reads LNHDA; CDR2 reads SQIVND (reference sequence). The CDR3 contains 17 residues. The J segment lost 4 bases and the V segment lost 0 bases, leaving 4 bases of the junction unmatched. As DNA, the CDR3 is TGTGCCAGTAGTATAGAAGAGGGACTAGCGGGTTACAATGAGCAGTTCTTC. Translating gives CASSIEEGLAGYNEQFF.

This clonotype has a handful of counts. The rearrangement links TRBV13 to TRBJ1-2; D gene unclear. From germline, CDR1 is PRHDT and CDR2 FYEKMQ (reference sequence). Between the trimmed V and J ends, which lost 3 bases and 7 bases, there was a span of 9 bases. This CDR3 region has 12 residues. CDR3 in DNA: TGTGCCAGCAGCTTGAGTGGTTCTGGCTACACCTTC. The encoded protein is CASSLSGSGYTF.

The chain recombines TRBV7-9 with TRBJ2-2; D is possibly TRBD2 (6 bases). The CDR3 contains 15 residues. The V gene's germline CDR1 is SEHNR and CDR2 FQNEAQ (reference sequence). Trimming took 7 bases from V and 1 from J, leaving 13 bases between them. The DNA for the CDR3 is TGTGCCAGCACAGGAGGGTCTATGAACACCGGGGAGCTGTTTTTT. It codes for CASTGGSMNTGELFF. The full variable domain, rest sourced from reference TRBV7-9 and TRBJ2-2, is DTGVSQNPRHKITKRGQNVTFRCDPISEHNRLYWYRQTLGQGPEFLTYFQNEAQLEKSRLLSDRFSAERPKGSFSTLEIQRTEQGDSAMYLCASTGGSMNTGELFFGEGSRLTVL.

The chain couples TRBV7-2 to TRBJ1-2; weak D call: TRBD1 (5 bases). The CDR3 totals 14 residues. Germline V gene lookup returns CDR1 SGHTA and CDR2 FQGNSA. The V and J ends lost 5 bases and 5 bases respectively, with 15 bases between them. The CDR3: CASSTNPGLYGYTF. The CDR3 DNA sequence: TGTGCCAGCAGCACTAATCCAGGGTTGTATGGCTACACCTTC.

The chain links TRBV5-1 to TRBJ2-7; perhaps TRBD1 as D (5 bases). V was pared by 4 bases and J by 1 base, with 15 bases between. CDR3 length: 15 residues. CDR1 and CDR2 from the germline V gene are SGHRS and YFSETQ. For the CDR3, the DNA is TGCGCCAGCAGCGCCGAAACAGGAGTTTCCTACGAGCAGTACTTC. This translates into CASSAETGVSYEQYF.

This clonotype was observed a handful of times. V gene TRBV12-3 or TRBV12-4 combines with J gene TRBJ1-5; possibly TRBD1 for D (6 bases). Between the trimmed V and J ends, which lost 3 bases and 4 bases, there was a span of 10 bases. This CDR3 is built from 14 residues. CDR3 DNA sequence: TGTGCCAGCAGTTTGGGGACACCAAATCAGCCCCAGCATTTT. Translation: CASSLGTPNQPQHF.

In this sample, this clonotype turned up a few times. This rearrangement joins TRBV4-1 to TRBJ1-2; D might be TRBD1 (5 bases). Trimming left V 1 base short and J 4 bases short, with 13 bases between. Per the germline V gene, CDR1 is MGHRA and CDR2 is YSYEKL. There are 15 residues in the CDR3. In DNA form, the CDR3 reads TGCGCCAGCAGCCAAGGGGCAGGGCGGCTCTATGGCTACACCTTC. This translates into CASSQGAGRLYGYTF.

For the CDR3, the DNA is TGCAGCGTTGTACTGGGGGACGGGGGCTACACCTTC. This codes for CSVVLGDGGYTF. The V gene is TRBV29-1, the J gene TRBJ1-2, with D tentatively TRBD1 (5 bases). The germline CDR1 and CDR2 sequences are SQVTM and ANQGSEA. The CDR3 sequence is 12 residues long. The V and J ends lost 4 bases and 8 bases respectively, with 14 bases between them.

This CDR3 is CASSIYGTGYNEQFF. CDR3 DNA sequence: TGTGCCAGTAGTATATATGGGACGGGTTACAATGAGCAGTTCTTC. J is TRBJ2-1 and V is TRBV19, with D perhaps given as TRBD1 or TRBD2 (5 bases each). The CDR3 covers 15 residues. V gave up 2 bases and J gave up 4 bases, with 12 bases separating them. Germline CDR1 LNHDA, CDR2 SQIVND (reference sequence). Filled out from reference TRBV19 and TRBJ2-1, the complete variable domain reads DGGITQSPKYLFRKEGQNVTLSCEQNLNHDAMYWYRQDPGQGLRLIYYSQIVNDFQKGDIAEGYSVSREKKESFPLTVTSAQKNPTAFYLCASSIYGTGYNEQFFGPGTRLTVL.

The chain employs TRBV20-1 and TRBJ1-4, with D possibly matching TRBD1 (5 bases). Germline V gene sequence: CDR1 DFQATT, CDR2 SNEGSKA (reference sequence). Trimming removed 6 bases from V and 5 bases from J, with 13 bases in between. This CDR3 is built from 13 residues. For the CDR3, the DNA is TGCAGTGCGGTCAGGGAACTGAATGAAAAACTGTTTTTT. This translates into CSAVRELNEKLFF.

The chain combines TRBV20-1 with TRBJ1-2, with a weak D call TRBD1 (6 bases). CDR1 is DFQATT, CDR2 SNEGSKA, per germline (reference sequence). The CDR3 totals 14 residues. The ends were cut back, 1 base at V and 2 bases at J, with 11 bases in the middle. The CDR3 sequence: CSARAGGQNYGYTF. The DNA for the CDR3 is TGCAGTGCTAGAGCGGGTGGACAGAACTATGGCTACACCTTC.

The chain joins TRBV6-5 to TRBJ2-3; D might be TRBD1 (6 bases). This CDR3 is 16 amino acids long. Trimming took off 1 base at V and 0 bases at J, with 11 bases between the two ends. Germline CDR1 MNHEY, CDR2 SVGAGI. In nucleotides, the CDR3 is TGTGCCAGCAGTTACTTAGGGACAAGTAGCACAGATACGCAGTATTTT. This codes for CASSYLGTSSTDTQYF.

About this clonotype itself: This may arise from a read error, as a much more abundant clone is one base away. CDR3 in DNA: TGCGCCAGCAGACAAGCCAGGGGAGGGAGCTACGAGCAGTACTTC. It is translated as CASRQARGGSYEQYF. This chain connects TRBV10-2 to TRBJ2-7; TRBD2 might be the D (7 bases). Trimming took 6 bases from V and 3 from J, leaving 18 bases between them. Germline values: CDR1 WSHSY, CDR2 SAAADI. The CDR3 spans 15 residues.

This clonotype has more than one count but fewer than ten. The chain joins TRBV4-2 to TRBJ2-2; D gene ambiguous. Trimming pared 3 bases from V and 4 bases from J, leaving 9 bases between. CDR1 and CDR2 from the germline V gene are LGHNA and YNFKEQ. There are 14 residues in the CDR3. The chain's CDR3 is CASSHAVITGELFF. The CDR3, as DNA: TGTGCCAGCAGCCATGCGGTGATCACCGGGGAGCTGTTTTTT.

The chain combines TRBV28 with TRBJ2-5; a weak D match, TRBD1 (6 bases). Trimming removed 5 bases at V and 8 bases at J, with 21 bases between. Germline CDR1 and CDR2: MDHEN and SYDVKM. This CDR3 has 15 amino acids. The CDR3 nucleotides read TGTGCCAGCAGTCAACCAGGGGTTGCCAAGCGAACCCAGTACTTC. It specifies CASSQPGVAKRTQYF.

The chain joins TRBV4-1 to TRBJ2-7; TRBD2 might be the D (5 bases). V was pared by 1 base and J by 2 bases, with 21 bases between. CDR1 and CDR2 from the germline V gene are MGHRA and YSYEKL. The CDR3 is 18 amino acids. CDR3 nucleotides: TGCGCCAGCAGCCAAGTTCTGAGGGCTAGTCAGTCCCCCTACGAGCAGTACTTC. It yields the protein CASSQVLRASQSPYEQYF.

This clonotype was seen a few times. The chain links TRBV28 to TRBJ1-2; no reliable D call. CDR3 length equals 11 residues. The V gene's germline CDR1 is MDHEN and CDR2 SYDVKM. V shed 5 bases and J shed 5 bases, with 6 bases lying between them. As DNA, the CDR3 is TGTGCCAGCAGTGGGCGATATGGCTACACCTTC. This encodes CASSGRYGYTF.

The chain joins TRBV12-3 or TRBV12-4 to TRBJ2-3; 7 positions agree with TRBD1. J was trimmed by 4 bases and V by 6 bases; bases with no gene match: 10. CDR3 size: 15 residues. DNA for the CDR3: TGTGCCAGCAGACTGGACAGGTTGGGGTCAGATACGCAGTATTTT. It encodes CASRLDRLGSDTQYF.

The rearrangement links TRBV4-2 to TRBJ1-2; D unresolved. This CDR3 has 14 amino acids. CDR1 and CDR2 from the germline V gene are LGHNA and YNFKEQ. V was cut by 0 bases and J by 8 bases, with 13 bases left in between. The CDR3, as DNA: TGTGCCAGCAGCCAAGAAGTCCGGGAACGAGGCTACACCTTC. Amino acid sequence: CASSQEVRERGYTF.

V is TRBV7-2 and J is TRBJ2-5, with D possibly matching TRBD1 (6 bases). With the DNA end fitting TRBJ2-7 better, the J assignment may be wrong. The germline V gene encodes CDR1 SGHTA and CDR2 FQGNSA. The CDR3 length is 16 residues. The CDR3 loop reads CASSGAVNRAYYEQYF. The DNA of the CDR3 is TGTGCCAGCAGCGGCGCCGTCAACAGGGCCTACTACGAGCAGTACTTC.

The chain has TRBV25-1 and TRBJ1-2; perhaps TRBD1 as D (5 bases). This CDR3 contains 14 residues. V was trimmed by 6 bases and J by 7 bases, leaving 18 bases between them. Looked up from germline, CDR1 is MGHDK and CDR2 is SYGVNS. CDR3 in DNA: TGTGCCAGCAGGAACCCGGGAAGGGACGGTGGCTACACCTTC. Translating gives CASRNPGRDGGYTF.

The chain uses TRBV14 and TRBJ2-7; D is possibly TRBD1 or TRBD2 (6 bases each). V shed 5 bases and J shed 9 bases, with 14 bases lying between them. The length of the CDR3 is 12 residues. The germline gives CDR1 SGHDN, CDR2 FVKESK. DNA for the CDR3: TGTGCCAGCAGCACCGGGGGCCCTAGGCAGTACTTC. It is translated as CASSTGGPRQYF.

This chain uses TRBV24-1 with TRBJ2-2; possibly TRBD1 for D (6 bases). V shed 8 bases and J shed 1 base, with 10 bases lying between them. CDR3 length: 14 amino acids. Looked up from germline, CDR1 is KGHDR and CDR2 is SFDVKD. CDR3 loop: CATNQGRNTGELFF. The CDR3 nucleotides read TGTGCCACCAATCAGGGGCGGAACACCGGGGAGCTGTTTTTT.

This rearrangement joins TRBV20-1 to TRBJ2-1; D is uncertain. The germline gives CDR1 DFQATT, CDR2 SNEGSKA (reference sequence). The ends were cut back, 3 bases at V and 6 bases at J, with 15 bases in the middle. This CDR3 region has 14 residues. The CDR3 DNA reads TGCAGTGCTAGCCCGTATGGAAGATTCAATGAGCAGTTCTTC. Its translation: CSASPYGRFNEQFF.

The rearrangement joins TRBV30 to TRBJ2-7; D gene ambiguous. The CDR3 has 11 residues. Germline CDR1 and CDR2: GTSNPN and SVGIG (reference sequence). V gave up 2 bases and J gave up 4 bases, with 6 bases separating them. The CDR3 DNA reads TGTGCCTGGAGTAAGATTTACGAGCAGTACTTC. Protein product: CAWSKIYEQYF.

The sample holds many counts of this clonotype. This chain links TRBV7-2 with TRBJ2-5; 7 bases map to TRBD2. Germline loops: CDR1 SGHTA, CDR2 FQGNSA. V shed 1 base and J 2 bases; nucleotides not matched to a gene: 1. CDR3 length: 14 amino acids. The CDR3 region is CASSLVRGQETQYF. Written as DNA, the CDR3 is TGTGCCAGCAGCTTAGTGCGGGGGCAAGAGACCCAGTACTTC.